One and the same sample provided the 6 T cell receptor beta chains below, sequenced in a study of OX40 agonist ivuxolimab in advanced cancers. The method was immunoSEQ multiplex PCR; TCRdb's version includes in-frame clones alone and lacks a portion of them. The table includes over 100,000 clones, 85% to 90% detected once. Here the sequenced sample was CD4+ or CD8+ T cells sorted from blood, taken in a trial of the OX40 agonist ivuxolimab. The receptors here all came from an adult with an advanced solid tumor such as melanoma, head and neck, liver or kidney cancer.

V and J are TRBV15 and TRBJ2-5; D uncertain. V lost 0 bases and J lost 2, with 10 bases in between. Germline V gives CDR1 LNHNV, CDR2 YYDKDF (reference sequence). This CDR3 region has 15 residues. Here the CDR3 DNA reads TGTGCCACCAGCAGAGAACAGTTAGCTCAAGAGACCCAGTACTTC. It yields the protein CATSREQLAQETQYF.

V is TRBV7-2 and J is TRBJ2-3, with a tentative D call TRBD1 (6 bases). Trimming took off 1 base at V and 5 bases at J, with 13 bases between the two ends. CDR3 length: 15 amino acids. From germline, CDR1 is SGHTA and CDR2 FQGNSA. This CDR3 is CASSLGGGTGDTQYF. CDR3 nucleotides: TGTGCCAGCAGCTTAGGTGGGGGCACGGGAGATACGCAGTATTTT.

The rearrangement links TRBV5-1 to TRBJ1-1; no firm D call. Germline CDR1 SGHRS, CDR2 YFSETQ. The CDR3 extends over 13 amino acids. Trimming stripped 2 bases from V and 0 bases from J, with 5 bases between. Written as DNA, the CDR3 is TGCGCCAGCAGCTTCGGGATGAACACTGAAGCTTTCTTT. Its protein product is CASSFGMNTEAFF.

V usage is TRBV30 and J usage is TRBJ2-1, with TRBD2 matching over 12 bases. CDR1 is GTSNPN, CDR2 SVGIG, per germline (reference sequence). The V segment lost 2 bases and the J segment 1 base; nucleotides outside the gene matches: 6. The CDR3 totals 17 residues. The CDR3 loop is CAWSSSTSGGSYNEQFF. CDR3 nucleotide sequence: TGTGCCTGGAGTTCATCGACTAGCGGGGGTTCCTACAATGAGCAGTTCTTC.

This chain uses TRBV2 with TRBJ1-2, with D unresolved. Germline-derived CDR1 and CDR2 are SNHLY and FYNNEI. The CDR3 contains 13 residues. Trimming removed 3 bases from V and 8 bases from J, with 13 bases in between. In DNA form, the CDR3 reads TGTGCCAGCAGTGATAAGATGAGGGAGGGCTACACCTTC. Encoded protein: CASSDKMREGYTF.

The chain joins TRBV6-5 to TRBJ2-7; D possibly matches TRBD1 or TRBD2 (5 bases each). This CDR3 has 13 amino acids. Per the germline V gene, CDR1 is MNHEY and CDR2 is SVGAGI. V was clipped by 7 bases and J by 3 bases, with 13 bases between them. The CDR3 DNA reads as TGTGCCAGCACGAGGGGCAGCGTCTACGAGCAGTACTTC. Protein product: CASTRGSVYEQYF.